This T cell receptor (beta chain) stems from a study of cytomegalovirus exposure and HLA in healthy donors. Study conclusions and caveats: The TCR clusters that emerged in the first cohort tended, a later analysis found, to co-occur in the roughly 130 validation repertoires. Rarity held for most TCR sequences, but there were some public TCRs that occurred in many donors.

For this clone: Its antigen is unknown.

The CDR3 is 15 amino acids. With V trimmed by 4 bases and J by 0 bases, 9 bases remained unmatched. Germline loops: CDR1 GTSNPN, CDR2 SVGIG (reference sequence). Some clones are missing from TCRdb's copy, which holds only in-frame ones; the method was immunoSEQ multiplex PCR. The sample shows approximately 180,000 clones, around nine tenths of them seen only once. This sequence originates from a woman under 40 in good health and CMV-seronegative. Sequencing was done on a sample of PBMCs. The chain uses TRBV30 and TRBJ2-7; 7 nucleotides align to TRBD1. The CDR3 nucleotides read TGTGCCTGGACCGACAGGGCCTTAAACTCCTACGAGCAGTACTTC. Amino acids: CAWTDRALNSYEQYF.